These 8 T cell receptor beta chains were all obtained from the same sample, sequenced in a study of T cell repertoires in cytomegalovirus infection. One entry per CDR3 protein results from TCRdb running MiXCR on the reads. The table lists hundreds of thousands of distinct CDR3 sequences, more than 9% of them singletons. Sequencing used PBMCs. The receptors were gathered from a human donor in good health (CMV status not recorded). Some clones in this sample may be carry-over from other donors' samples.

This clonotype showed up just a few times. The rearrangement links TRBV10-3 to TRBJ2-7, with no clear D. The CDR3 has 13 amino acids. CDR1 and CDR2 (germline): ENHRY, SYGVKD. Trimming removed 4 bases at V and 2 bases at J, with 9 bases between. The CDR3 protein is CAISGSETYEQYF. Here the CDR3 DNA reads TGTGCCATCAGTGGGTCAGAGACCTACGAGCAGTACTTC.

This clonotype has ten or more counts. The V and J genes are TRBV5-1 and TRBJ2-1, with TRBD1 matching over 9 bases. Germline lookup yields CDR1 SGHRS and CDR2 YFSETQ. Trimming took 5 bases from V and 6 from J; bases not matched to a gene: 3. The CDR3 consists of 13 residues. CDR3 amino acids: CASRLTGGNEQFF. The CDR3 DNA follows: TGCGCCAGCAGGTTGACAGGGGGCAATGAGCAGTTCTTC.

The chain links TRBV2 to TRBJ2-1; unclear D gene. The V and J ends lost 5 bases and 4 bases respectively, with 9 bases between them. CDR1 and CDR2 (germline): SNHLY, FYNNEI. The CDR3 runs to 13 residues. CDR3 DNA: TGTGCCAGCAGTTCTATAAATTACAATGAGCAGTTCTTC. Its translation: CASSSINYNEQFF.

This clonotype was found many times. The chain uses TRBV7-2 and TRBJ1-5, with D perhaps TRBD1 (5 bases). The germline CDR1 and CDR2 sequences are SGHTA and FQGNSA. This CDR3 has 17 amino acids. The ends were cut back, 1 base at V and 4 bases at J, with 17 bases in the middle. The CDR3 DNA sequence: TGTGCCAGCAGCTTAGTTTCTTCAGGGATTAGGAATCAGCCCCAGCATTTT. This encodes CASSLVSSGIRNQPQHF.

Worth noting for this clonotype: An end of the junction does not agree with germline; a read error may underlie this. The CDR3 region has the DNA TGTGCCAGCAGCCAAGATACAGCAACTAATGAAAAACTGTTTTTT. Encoded protein: CASSQDTATNEKLFF. V and J are TRBV4-1 and TRBJ1-4; D unresolved. The CDR3 consists of 15 residues. Germline values: CDR1 MGHRA, CDR2 YSYEKL.

The chain's CDR3 is CASSTGQAEQYF. The DNA of the CDR3 is TGTGCCAGCAGCACCGGACAGGCCGAGCAGTACTTC. This sequence joins TRBV11-2 and TRBJ2-7; 7 bases align to TRBD1. The germline V gene has CDR1 SGHAT and CDR2 FQNNGV. The CDR3 has 12 amino acids. V shed 5 bases and J 6 bases; nucleotides not matched to a gene: 4.

There are many counts of this clonotype. The V call is TRBV7-2, the J call TRBJ2-7, with a tentative D call TRBD1 (5 bases). This CDR3 has 14 residues. V lost 7 bases, J lost 1 base, and 14 bases lay in between. Germline-derived CDR1 and CDR2 are SGHTA and FQGNSA. DNA of the CDR3: TGTGCCAGCACCTTCGATGCAGGGTCCTACGAGCAGTACTTC. Amino acid sequence: CASTFDAGSYEQYF.

This clonotype was recorded many times. CDR3 protein: CASSPISGPGFNEQFF. DNA for the CDR3: TGTGCCAGCAGCCCGATTTCGGGCCCCGGGTTCAATGAGCAGTTCTTC. The rearrangement joins TRBV7-9 to TRBJ2-1; D gene unclear. Trimming removed 5 bases from V and 6 bases from J, with 20 bases in between. CDR1 is SEHNR and CDR2 is FQNEAQ in the germline V gene (reference sequence). This CDR3 comprises 16 residues.